The 22 T cell receptor beta chains reported below all come from one sample, sequenced in a study of human T cells and chemical hapten exposure. The time point here: patch test 1, 2 weeks after DPC sensitization. Noted treatment: therapeutic diphenylcyclopropenone sensitization with weekly scalp DPC. TCRdb re-derived calls from the RACE reads in MiXCR, one entry per CDR3 protein. The sample gives approximately 350,000 distinct CDR3 sequences, approximately 6.9% of which show up once; roughly 8% is in the top ten. The sample here was whole blood, taken in connection with sensitization to the hapten diphenylcyclopropenone (DPC). Receptors were obtained from a woman aged 18 to 35 with alopecia areata. Some clones in this sample may be carry-over from other donors' samples.

This clonotype was detected ten times or more. The chain carries TRBV5-4 and TRBJ2-3; no reliable D call. The V end lost 1 base, the J end lost 2 bases, and 8 bases lay between the germline ends. The CDR3 contains 14 residues. CDR1 SGHNT and CDR2 YYREEE come from the germline V gene (reference sequence). The CDR3 spells CASSLLNPTDTQYF. The CDR3 DNA is TGTGCCAGCAGCTTGCTAAACCCCACAGATACGCAGTATTTT.

The chain uses TRBV4-2 and TRBJ1-1, with D possibly TRBD1 on 6 matching bases. CDR3 length equals 17 residues. The V gene's germline CDR1 is LGHNA and CDR2 YNFKEQ. The ends were cut back, 3 bases at V and 1 base at J, with 18 bases in the middle. CDR3 residues: CASSHIEGGRRNTEAFF. CDR3 bases: TGTGCCAGCAGCCATATAGAAGGGGGACGGAGGAACACTGAAGCTTTCTTT.

The CDR3 protein is CASSLAQGTYEQFF. DNA for the CDR3: TGCGCCAGCAGCTTGGCACAGGGGACGTATGAGCAGTTCTTC. The chain combines TRBV5-1 with TRBJ2-1; 7 bases align to TRBD1. Germline assignment: CDR1 SGHRS and CDR2 YFSETQ. Trimming took 0 bases from V and 8 from J; bases not matched to a gene: 5. The length of the CDR3 is 14 residues. Supplemented by reference TRBV5-1 and TRBJ2-1, the full variable domain reads KAGVTQTPRYLIKTRGQQVTLSCSPISGHRSVSWYQQTPGQGLQFLFEYFSETQRNKGNFPGRFSGRQFSNSRSEMNVSTLELGDSALYLCASSLAQGTYEQFFGPGTRLTVL.

This clonotype was counted only a few times. V gene TRBV2 combines with J gene TRBJ2-1, with a possible D match to TRBD1 (6 bases). CDR3 length: 11 amino acids. The germline gives CDR1 SNHLY, CDR2 FYNNEI. The V end lost 7 bases, the J end lost 5 bases, and 6 bases lay between the germline ends. The CDR3 region is CASKGDNEQFF. The CDR3 region has the DNA TGTGCCAGCAAGGGGGACAATGAGCAGTTCTTC. Combining the CDR3 with reference TRBV2 and TRBJ2-1 gives the whole variable domain EPEVTQTPSHQVTQMGQEVILRCVPISNHLYFYWYRQILGQKVEFLVSFYNNEISEKSEIFDDQFSVERPDGSNFTLKIRSTKLEDSAMYFCASKGDNEQFFGPGTRLTVL.

V gene TRBV6-2 or TRBV6-3 combines with J gene TRBJ2-5; tentatively, D is TRBD1 (6 bases). Trimming cost V 10 bases and J 5 bases, with 20 bases left between them. Germline V CDR1 and CDR2: MNHEY, SVGEGT. This CDR3 region has 14 residues. The chain's CDR3 is CATPKAGDMETQYF. The CDR3 DNA is TGTGCCACCCCAAAGGCAGGGGATATGGAGACCCAGTACTTC.

This clonotype was picked up many times. The V and J genes are TRBV5-1 and TRBJ1-6, with D unresolved. Germline V gives CDR1 SGHRS, CDR2 YFSETQ. The V end lost 3 bases, the J end lost 4 bases, and 5 bases lay between the germline ends. This CDR3 spans 13 amino acids. DNA for the CDR3: TGCGCCAGCAGCTCCAGGTATAATTCACCCCTCCACTTT. Translation: CASSSRYNSPLHF. The entire variable domain, with the rest obtained from reference TRBV5-1 and TRBJ1-6, is as follows: KAGVTQTPRYLIKTRGQQVTLSCSPISGHRSVSWYQQTPGQGLQFLFEYFSETQRNKGNFPGRFSGRQFSNSRSEMNVSTLELGDSALYLCASSSRYNSPLHFGNGTRLTVT.

This clonotype was picked up many times. The CDR3 DNA reads TGTGCCAGCAGTTCCAGGGGAGCCGGGGAGCTGTTTTTT. As protein: CASSSRGAGELFF. The chain uses TRBV6-5 and TRBJ2-2; tentative D call: TRBD1 (6 bases). There are 13 residues in the CDR3. Between the trimmed V and J ends, which lost 4 bases and 6 bases, there was a span of 9 bases. Germline V gene data show CDR1 as MNHEY and CDR2 as SVGAGI.

J is TRBJ2-3 and V is TRBV14, with 8 bases matching TRBD1. The ends lost 0 bases at V and 0 bases at J; junction bases unmatched: 8. The V gene's germline CDR1 is SGHDN and CDR2 FVKESK. The CDR3 is 18 residues long. CDR3 DNA sequence: TGTGCCAGCAGCCAAGAGAGCTGGAGGACAGGGAGCACAGATACGCAGTATTTT. Residues: CASSQESWRTGSTDTQYF.

This clonotype was observed many times. The rearrangement links TRBV29-1 to TRBJ1-1, with D unclear. Germline V gene lookup returns CDR1 SQVTM and CDR2 ANQGSEA. CDR3 size: 11 residues. Between the trimmed V and J ends, which lost 0 bases and 8 bases, there was a span of 7 bases. CDR3 amino acids: CSVEDEMEAFF. The CDR3 DNA is TGCAGCGTTGAAGACGAAATGGAAGCTTTCTTT.

This clonotype was recorded at least ten times. The chain uses TRBV6-2 or TRBV6-3 and TRBJ2-1; possibly TRBD2 for D (6 bases). The CDR3 length is 13 residues. The germline V gene has CDR1 MNHEY and CDR2 SVGEGT. Trimming removed 10 bases from V and 0 bases from J, with 10 bases in between. The CDR3 region is CATHGSSYNEQFF. The CDR3 DNA follows: TGTGCCACCCACGGGAGCTCCTACAATGAGCAGTTCTTC.

The sample holds many counts of this clonotype. J is TRBJ1-1 and V is TRBV2; TRBD1 aligns across 7 bases. Germline CDR1 reads SNHLY; CDR2 reads FYNNEI. The V segment lost 6 bases and the J segment 5 bases; nucleotides outside the gene matches: 9. The CDR3 consists of 14 residues. CDR3 bases: TGTGCCAGCAGCTCGAGACAGGGTAGGACTGAAGCTTTCTTT. It specifies CASSSRQGRTEAFF.

This clonotype was observed a handful of times. V is TRBV15 and J is TRBJ2-1, with D tentatively TRBD2 (5 bases). The CDR3 extends over 13 amino acids. V lost 1 base to trimming and J lost 10 bases, with 11 bases between them. Germline V CDR1 and CDR2: LNHNV, YYDKDF (reference sequence). The CDR3 protein is CATSRGVEDEQFF. Written as DNA, the CDR3 is TGTGCCACCAGCAGAGGGGTGGAGGACGAGCAGTTCTTC.

The chain joins TRBV4-3 to TRBJ1-4; TRBD1 might be the D (5 bases). This CDR3 has 16 residues. V was clipped by 0 bases and J by 4 bases, with 12 bases between them. Germline V gene sequence: CDR1 LGHNA, CDR2 YSLEER. The CDR3 DNA follows: TGCGCCAGCAGCCAAGATAATAGACAGCGTAATGAAAAACTGTTTTTT. Residues: CASSQDNRQRNEKLFF.

This clonotype was observed a few times. The chain carries TRBV12-3 or TRBV12-4 and TRBJ2-7; D ambiguous. The CDR3 has 11 residues. Trimming left V 6 bases short and J 0 bases short, with 3 bases between. The CDR3 reads CASRNSYEQYF. CDR3 DNA sequence: TGTGCCAGCAGGAACTCCTACGAGCAGTACTTC.

The genes are TRBV3-1 and TRBJ1-2; TRBD1 is a possible D gene (6 bases). V was clipped by 0 bases and J by 3 bases, with 14 bases between them. Germline lookup yields CDR1 LGHDT and CDR2 YNNKEL (reference sequence). The CDR3 covers 16 residues. The CDR3 reads CASSQDHGGRDYGYTF. The DNA for the CDR3 is TGTGCCAGCAGCCAAGATCATGGGGGCAGGGACTATGGCTACACCTTC.

The chain is built from TRBV20-1 and TRBJ2-7; 8 bases match TRBD1. V trimming: 5 bases; J trimming: 0 bases; junction bases outside the gene matches: 6. The CDR3 runs to 14 residues. Germline CDR1 is DFQATT and CDR2 is SNEGSKA (reference sequence). In DNA form, the CDR3 reads TGCAGTGCTTCAGGGGGCCCAAGCTCCTACGAGCAGTACTTC. This sequence encodes CSASGGPSSYEQYF.

This clonotype came up many times. This rearrangement joins TRBV20-1 to TRBJ2-6; 7 bases fit TRBD2. V was pared by 6 bases and J by 1 base, with 9 bases of the junction left unmatched. Per germline, CDR1 DFQATT and CDR2 SNEGSKA (reference sequence). CDR3 length: 16 amino acids. For the CDR3, the DNA is TGCAGTGCCCCAGCGGGGACCCATTCTGGGGCCAACGTCCTGACTTTC. This sequence encodes CSAPAGTHSGANVLTF.

The chain has TRBV18 and TRBJ1-1; tentatively, D is TRBD1 (6 bases). Trimming removed 0 bases from V and 9 bases from J, with 11 bases in between. Germline V gives CDR1 KGHSH, CDR2 LQKENI. CDR3 length: 13 residues. The CDR3 DNA reads TGTGCCAGCTCACCACCCGGGGGCAGAAAAGCTTTCTTT. It codes for CASSPPGGRKAFF. Combining the CDR3 with reference TRBV18 and TRBJ1-1 gives the whole variable domain NAGVMQNPRHLVRRRGQEARLRCSPMKGHSHVYWYRQLPEEGLKFMVYLQKENIIDESGMPKERFSAEFPKEGPSILRIQQVVRGDSAAYFCASSPPGGRKAFFGQGTRLTVV.

This clonotype was counted at least ten times. The J gene is TRBJ2-7, the V gene TRBV9; maybe TRBD1 (7 bases). The CDR3 sequence is 15 residues long. Trimming took off 3 bases at V and 1 base at J, with 14 bases between the two ends. Germline loops: CDR1 SGDLS, CDR2 YYNGEE. As DNA, the CDR3 is TGTGCCAGCAGCGAACGACAGGGAGGTTCCTACGAGCAGTACTTC. Amino acids: CASSERQGGSYEQYF.

This clonotype was detected only a few times. This chain uses TRBV11-2 with TRBJ2-7; 10 bases match TRBD1. With 4 bases clipped from V and 4 bases from J, the junction kept 10 bases outside the gene matches. The CDR3 loop spans 16 amino acids. Germline CDR1 and CDR2: SGHAT and FQNNGV. The CDR3 loop reads CASSSDGQGGRYEQYF. For the CDR3, the DNA is TGTGCCAGCAGCTCCGACGGACAGGGGGGTCGGTACGAGCAGTACTTC.

This chain joins TRBV6-5 and TRBJ1-2; D call uncertain. The germline V gene encodes CDR1 MNHEY and CDR2 SVGAGI. CDR3 size: 19 residues. The ends were cut back, 0 bases at V and 3 bases at J, with 23 bases in the middle. The CDR3 reads CASSYSNNPAWTDDYGYTF. CDR3 nucleotide sequence: TGTGCCAGCAGTTACTCCAATAACCCCGCTTGGACCGATGACTATGGCTACACCTTC.

This clonotype came up many times. The V gene is TRBV6-1, the J gene TRBJ1-5; a possible D gene is TRBD1 (5 bases). This CDR3 comprises 14 residues. Germline V CDR1 and CDR2: MNHNS, SASEGT. Trimming removed 2 bases from V and 4 bases from J, with 9 bases in between. CDR3 residues: CASSESGGNQPQHF. The CDR3 DNA is TGTGCCAGCAGTGAATCTGGGGGGAATCAGCCCCAGCATTTT.